The rows below give T cell receptor beta chains drawn from one sample of a study of T cell clonotyping in hematopoietic cell transplantation. Measured with immunoSEQ multiplex PCR; TCRdb has only the in-frame clones, and not every one. The table shows fewer than 80,000 clones, with 94% occurring only once. The sample comprised peripheral blood mononuclear cells. These TCRs come from a man aged 45 to 65 in good health. Some clones in this sample may be carry-over from other donors' samples. Each CDR3 is given without its conserved first and last residue. Each record gives: J gene, V gene, CDR3 protein.

TRBJ2-7 TRBV7-7 ASSPTGVEQY
TRBJ2-4 TRBV29-1 SVEPAGEANIQY
TRBJ1-5 TRBV4-2 ASSQEASLMNQPQH
TRBJ2-3 TRBV30 AWRDLGVLKDTQY
TRBJ2-7 TRBV6-5 ASSPGPYEQY
TRBJ2-7 TRBV11-2 ASSLRLEAYEQY
TRBJ2-2 TRBV5-4 ASSQTSGELF
TRBJ2-7 TRBV28 ASSTQVEQY
TRBJ1-2 TRBV28 ASSTALNYGYT
TRBJ2-5 TRBV6-5 ASSYSKDREY
TRBJ2-1 TRBV14 ASSHQLAGDLNEQF
TRBJ2-3 TRBV4-1 ASSPGQGTDTQY
TRBJ2-7 TRBV19 ASSRAGPSSYEQY
TRBJ1-1 TRBV19 ASGMRVIAGLNTEAF
TRBJ1-2 TRBV6-5 ASSPDRSGYT
TRBJ2-3 TRBV5-6 ASSLMVRVSSTDTQY
TRBJ2-7 TRBV28 ASSFLGRYEQY
TRBJ2-3 TRBV2 ASSPPWGEHGTDTQY
TRBJ2-7 TRBV5-6 ASSGGRAYSYEQY
TRBJ1-2 TRBV2 ASRRQGADYGYT
TRBJ2-6 TRBV28 ASSGEGARPGANVLT
TRBJ2-1 TRBV7-6 ASSQLGDVSYNEQF
TRBJ2-3 TRBV30 AWMGLAGPAAFTDTQY
TRBJ2-6 TRBV7-3 ASSLTGQTSGANVLT
TRBJ2-2 TRBV7-9 ASSLAEVAGFANTGELF
TRBJ2-3 TRBV28 ASSPPGGPTDTQY
TRBJ1-4 TRBV7-9 ASSLDTLGLTNEKLF
TRBJ2-3 TRBV7-2 ASSLARLAGGRTDTQY
TRBJ2-7 TRBV7-8 ASSPGRTRAREQY
TRBJ2-5 TRBV7-2 ASSLLPSRVRLETQY
TRBJ2-7 TRBV7-8 ASSLGAGGYEQY
TRBJ2-6 TRBV28 ASYGTASGANVLT
TRBJ2-7 TRBV30 AWRGSLGKQY
TRBJ2-3 TRBV30 AWSVQGVWTDTQY
TRBJ2-7 TRBV28 ASSISSYEQY
TRBJ2-7 TRBV7-9 ASSSTTSGLGGQY
TRBJ2-7 TRBV7-9 ASSLAGEIYEQY
TRBJ2-2 TRBV4-2 ASSQENSRGTGELF
TRBJ2-5 TRBV9 ASSSARDREETQY
TRBJ2-7 TRBV28 ASSRGQPYEQY
TRBJ1-2 TRBV10-3 AISDKEGPYFYGYT
TRBJ2-1 TRBV7-9 ASNSGLASDEQF
TRBJ1-3 TRBV28 ASSLGGGGNTIY
TRBJ1-2 TRBV14 ASSQDGGFYGYT
TRBJ1-2 TRBV5-5 ASSSQGLVHYGYT
TRBJ1-3 TRBV5-1 ASSLALGSGNTIY